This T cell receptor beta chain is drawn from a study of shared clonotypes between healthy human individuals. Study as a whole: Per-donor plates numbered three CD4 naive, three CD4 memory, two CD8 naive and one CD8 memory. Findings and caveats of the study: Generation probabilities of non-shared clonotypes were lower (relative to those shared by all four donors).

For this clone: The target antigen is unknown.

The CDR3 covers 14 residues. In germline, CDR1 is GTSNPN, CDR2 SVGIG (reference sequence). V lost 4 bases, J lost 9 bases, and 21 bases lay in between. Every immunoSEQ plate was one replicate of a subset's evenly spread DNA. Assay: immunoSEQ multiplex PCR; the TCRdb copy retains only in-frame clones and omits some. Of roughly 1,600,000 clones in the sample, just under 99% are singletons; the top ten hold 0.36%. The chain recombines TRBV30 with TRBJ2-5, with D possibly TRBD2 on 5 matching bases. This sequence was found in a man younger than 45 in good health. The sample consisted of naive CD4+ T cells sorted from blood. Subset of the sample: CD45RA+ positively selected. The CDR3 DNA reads TGTGCCTGGAAAGAAAAGCTAGCTTTCTTTCCCCAGTACTTC. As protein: CAWKEKLAFFPQYF.